This T cell receptor (beta chain) emerged from a study of spatial heterogeneity in lung cancer. On the study more broadly: Sequenced follow-up PBMC samples came a median of around 2 years after resection, where available. More than nine raw reads, on average, carried each unique TCR and UMI combination.

The germline CDR1 and CDR2 sequences are MNHEY and SVGAGI. The V end lost 0 bases, the J end lost 6 bases, and 0 bases lay between the germline ends. This CDR3 is 12 amino acids long. This clonotype has just a few counts. Single TCR cDNA molecules each had their own unique molecular identifier. Each CDR3 protein gets one entry after TCRdb re-called the 5' RACE reads with MiXCR. The table records 95,000 to 130,000 distinct CDR3 sequences, roughly an eighth of them present only once. Time point in this sample: blood at routine non-recurrence follow-up after resection. Unsorted whole RNA of tumor, nontumor lung or frozen PBMC was sequenced.

This receptor was identified in a male donor with early-stage non-small cell lung cancer. The chain has TRBV6-5 and TRBJ1-6; the D is unclear. Sample: PBMCs, taken at follow-up. CDR3 residues: CASSYSNSPLHF. The CDR3 nucleotides are TGTGCCAGCAGTTACTCTAATTCACCCCTCCACTTT.